This T cell receptor (beta chain) was captured in a study of T cell changes during pregnancy in multiple sclerosis. The CDR3 is made up of 17 amino acids. The V and J ends lost 1 base and 4 bases, in that order; junction bases with no gene match: 9. CDR1 is MNHNS and CDR2 is SASEGT in the germline V gene. Assay used: immunoSEQ multiplex PCR; TCRdb lists only in-frame clones, some missing. The sample has some 56,000 clones; around 92% are singletons. Specimen: CD4+ T cells from peripheral blood mononuclear cells, collected after pregnancy. This chain connects TRBV6-1 to TRBJ1-5; 8 bases map to TRBD1. The receptor's source is a female donor with multiple sclerosis, enrolled in a pregnancy study. The CDR3 sequence: CASSEGVRTGRNQPQHF. Here the CDR3 DNA reads TGTGCCAGCAGTGAAGGCGTTAGGACAGGGAGGAATCAGCCCCAGCATTTT.